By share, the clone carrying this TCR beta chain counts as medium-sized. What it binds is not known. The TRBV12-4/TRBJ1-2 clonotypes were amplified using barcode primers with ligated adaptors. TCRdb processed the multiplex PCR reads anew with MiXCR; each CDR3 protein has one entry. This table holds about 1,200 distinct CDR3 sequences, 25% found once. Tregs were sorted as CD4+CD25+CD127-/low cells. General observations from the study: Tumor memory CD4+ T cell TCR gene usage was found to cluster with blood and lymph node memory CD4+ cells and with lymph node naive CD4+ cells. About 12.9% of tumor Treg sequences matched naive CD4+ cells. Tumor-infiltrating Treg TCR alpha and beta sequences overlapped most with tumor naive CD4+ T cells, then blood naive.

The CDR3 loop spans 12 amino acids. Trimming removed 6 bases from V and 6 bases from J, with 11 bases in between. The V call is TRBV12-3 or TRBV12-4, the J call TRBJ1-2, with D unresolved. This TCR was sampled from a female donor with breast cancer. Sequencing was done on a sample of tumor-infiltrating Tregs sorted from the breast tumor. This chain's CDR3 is CASSRGVDGYTF. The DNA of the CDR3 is TGTGCCAGCAGCCGCGGCGTTGATGGCTACACCTTC.